The 5 T cell receptor beta chains in this list originate from one sample, sequenced in a study of T cells after yellow fever vaccination. TCRdb re-called the 5' RACE reads with MiXCR, one entry per CDR3 protein. The table lists about 500,000 distinct CDR3 sequences, around 17% of them singletons. Sequencing used PBMCs, obtained 5 to 6 days after the first yellow fever vaccination. The receptors were gathered from a young man who received the YFV17D yellow fever vaccine.

The chain employs TRBV3-1 and TRBJ2-1; D assignment may be TRBD1 or TRBD2 (5 bases each). Germline CDR1 LGHDT, CDR2 YNNKEL (reference sequence). Trimming pared 6 bases from V and 5 bases from J, leaving 14 bases between. The CDR3 has 14 residues. Here the CDR3 reads CASSYRDGHNEQFF. DNA for the CDR3: TGTGCCAGCAGTTACCGGGACGGACACAATGAGCAGTTCTTC.

This clonotype came up a few times. J is TRBJ1-5 and V is TRBV7-9, with a tentative D call TRBD1 (6 bases). The germline gives CDR1 SEHNR, CDR2 FQNEAQ (reference sequence). The CDR3 loop spans 13 amino acids. V lost 4 bases to trimming and J lost 6 bases, with 10 bases between them. CDR3 loop: CASSYAGVQPQHF. The CDR3 nucleotides are TGTGCCAGCAGCTACGCAGGGGTTCAGCCCCAGCATTTT.

Turning to this clonotype: One junction end does not reproduce the germline sequence, and a read error may be involved. This chain connects TRBV7-6 to TRBJ2-5, with TRBD2 matching 10 bases. Germline V lookup: CDR1 SGHVS, CDR2 FNYEAQ. There are 13 residues in the CDR3. CDR3 in amino acids: CTSTSGAAGTQYF. CDR3 DNA sequence: TGTACCAGCACTAGCGGGGCCGCAGGGACCCAGTACTTC.

This clonotype was found a few times. J is TRBJ1-5 and V is TRBV20-1; D call uncertain. V was cut by 1 base and J by 11 bases, with 9 bases left in between. In germline, CDR1 is DFQATT, CDR2 SNEGSKA (reference sequence). The CDR3 is 11 amino acids. The CDR3 sequence is CSARGRSSQHF. DNA of the CDR3: TGCAGTGCTAGAGGTCGGTCGTCCCAGCATTTT.

A few counts support this clonotype. The chain recombines TRBV3-1 with TRBJ1-5; no clear D gene. Germline V gene sequence: CDR1 LGHDT, CDR2 YNNKEL (reference sequence). CDR3 length equals 13 residues. Between the trimmed V and J ends, which lost 4 bases and 6 bases, there was a span of 10 bases. The CDR3 DNA is TGTGCCAGCAGCCCGCGGGCGAGTCAGCCCCAGCATTTT. Its translation: CASSPRASQPQHF.